The 5 T cell receptor beta chains in this list originate from one sample, sequenced in a study of molecular identifiers for immune sequencing clone quantification. TCRdb itself ran the PCR reads through MiXCR, one entry per CDR3 protein. The table records over 600,000 distinct CDR3 sequences, nearly 20% of them present only once. Source material: naive CD8+ T cells from blood, with Jurkat cell RNA spiked in. Subset defined: FACS-sorted CD8+CD4-CCR7+CD45RA+ naive T cells. The receptors were gathered from a human donor in good health. Some libraries in this study had Jurkat cell RNA spiked in.

The V and J genes are TRBV30 and TRBJ2-1; 10 nucleotides match TRBD1. The junction had 2 bases not matched to a gene; V was cut back by 5 bases and J by 13 bases. Germline lookup yields CDR1 GTSNPN and CDR2 SVGIG (reference sequence). The CDR3 covers 10 residues. The DNA for the CDR3 is TGTGCCTGGGGGGACAGGGGACAGTTCTTC. Protein product: CAWGDRGQFF. The full variable domain, its missing parts supplied by reference TRBV30 and TRBJ2-1, is SQTIHQWPATLVQPVGSPLSLECTVEGTSNPNLYWYRQAAGRGLQLLFYSVGIGQISSEVPQNLSASRPQDRQFILSSKKLLLSDSGFYLCAWGDRGQFFGPGTRLTVL.

This clonotype was detected ten times or more. The rearrangement links TRBV5-6 to TRBJ2-3; 11 bases fit TRBD2. The length of the CDR3 is 16 residues. Trimming took 7 bases from V and 0 from J; bases not matched to a gene: 7. Germline CDR1 and CDR2: SGHDT and YYEEEE. CDR3 bases: TGTGCCAGCGGCACTAGCGGGAGTAAGAGCACAGATACGCAGTATTTT. It is translated as CASGTSGSKSTDTQYF.

CDR3 nucleotide sequence: TGTGCCAGCAGCGGCCGACAGGGCTCCTACAATGAGCAGTTCTTC. It yields the protein CASSGRQGSYNEQFF. The chain employs TRBV9 and TRBJ2-1; TRBD1 agrees at 7 bases. V dropped 3 bases and J dropped 0; count of bases not matched to a gene: 3. Per the germline V gene, CDR1 is SGDLS and CDR2 is YYNGEE. This CDR3 spans 15 amino acids.

The table lists this clonotype with a few counts. This chain joins TRBV7-9 and TRBJ2-1; D gene ambiguous. The V gene lost 5 bases and the J gene lost 1 base, with 18 bases spanning the gap. The length of the CDR3 is 17 residues. Germline loops: CDR1 SEHNR, CDR2 FQNEAQ (reference sequence). The CDR3 sequence is CASSPVWSAESYNEQFF. DNA for the CDR3: TGTGCCAGCAGCCCCGTATGGTCCGCAGAATCCTACAATGAGCAGTTCTTC.

Of note for this clonotype: A read error may be the cause here, since a much bigger clone is one base away. This chain links TRBV6-5 with TRBJ2-3; 12 nucleotides align to TRBD2. The CDR3 sequence is 16 residues long. With V trimmed by 4 bases and J by 3 bases, 5 bases remained unmatched. Germline V gene lookup returns CDR1 MNHEY and CDR2 SVGAGI. In DNA, the CDR3 is TGTGCCAGCAGTTTTGGACTAGCGGGAAGGACAGATACGCAGTATTTT. Protein sequence: CASSFGLAGRTDTQYF.